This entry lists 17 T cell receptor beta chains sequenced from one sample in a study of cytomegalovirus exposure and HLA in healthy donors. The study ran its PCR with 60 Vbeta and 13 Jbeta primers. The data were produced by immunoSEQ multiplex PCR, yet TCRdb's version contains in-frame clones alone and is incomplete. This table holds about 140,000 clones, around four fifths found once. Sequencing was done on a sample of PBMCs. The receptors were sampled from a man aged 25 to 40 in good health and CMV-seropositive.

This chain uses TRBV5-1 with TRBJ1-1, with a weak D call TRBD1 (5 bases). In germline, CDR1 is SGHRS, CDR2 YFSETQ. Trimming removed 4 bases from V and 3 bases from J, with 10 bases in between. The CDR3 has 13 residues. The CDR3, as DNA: TGCGCCAGCAGCACCAGGGTTGACACTGAAGCTTTCTTT. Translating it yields CASSTRVDTEAFF.

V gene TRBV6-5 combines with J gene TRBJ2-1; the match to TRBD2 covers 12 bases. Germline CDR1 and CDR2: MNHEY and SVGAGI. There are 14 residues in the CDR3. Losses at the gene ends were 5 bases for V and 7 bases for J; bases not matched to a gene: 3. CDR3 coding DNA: TGTGCCAGCAGTCTTGGACTAGCGGGAAATGAGCAGTTCTTC. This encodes CASSLGLAGNEQFF.

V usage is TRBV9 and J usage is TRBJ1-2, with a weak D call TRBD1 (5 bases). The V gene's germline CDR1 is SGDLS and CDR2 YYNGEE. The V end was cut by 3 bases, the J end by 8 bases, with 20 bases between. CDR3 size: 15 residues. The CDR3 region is CASSGRDFPLDGYTF. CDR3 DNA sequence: TGTGCCAGCAGCGGCCGGGACTTTCCCTTGGACGGCTACACCTTC.

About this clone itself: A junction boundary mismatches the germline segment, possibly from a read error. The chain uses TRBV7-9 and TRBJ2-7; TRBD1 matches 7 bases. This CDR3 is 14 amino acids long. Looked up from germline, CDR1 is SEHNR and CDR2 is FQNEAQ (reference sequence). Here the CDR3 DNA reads TGTTCCAGCAGCTCACACACAGGGGCCTACGAGCAGTACTTC. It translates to CSSSSHTGAYEQYF. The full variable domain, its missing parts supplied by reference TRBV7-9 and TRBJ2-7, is DTGVSQNPRHKITKRGQNVTFRCDPISEHNRLYWYRQTLGQGPEFLTYFQNEAQLEKSRLLSDRFSAERPKGSFSTLEIQRTEQGDSAMYLCSSSSHTGAYEQYFGPGTRLTVT.

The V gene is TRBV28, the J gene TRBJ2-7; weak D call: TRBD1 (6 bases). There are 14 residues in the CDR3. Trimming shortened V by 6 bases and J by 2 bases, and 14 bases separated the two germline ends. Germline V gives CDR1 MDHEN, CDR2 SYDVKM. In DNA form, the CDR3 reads TGTGCCAGCAGGACACCGCAGGGGACCTACGAGCAGTACTTC. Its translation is CASRTPQGTYEQYF.

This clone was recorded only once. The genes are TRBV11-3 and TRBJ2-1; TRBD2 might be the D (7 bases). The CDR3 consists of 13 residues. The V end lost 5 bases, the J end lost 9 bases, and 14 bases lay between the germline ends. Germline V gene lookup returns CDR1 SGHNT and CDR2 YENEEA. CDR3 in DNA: TGTGCCAGCAGCGATCCAGGGGAGGGTGAGCAGTTCTTC. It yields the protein CASSDPGEGEQFF.

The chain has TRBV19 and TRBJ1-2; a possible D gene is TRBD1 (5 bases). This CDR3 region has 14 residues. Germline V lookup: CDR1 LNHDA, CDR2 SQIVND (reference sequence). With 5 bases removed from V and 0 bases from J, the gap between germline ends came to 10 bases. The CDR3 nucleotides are TGTGCCAGTAGTTTACAGGAGACTAACTATGGCTACACCTTC. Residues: CASSLQETNYGYTF.

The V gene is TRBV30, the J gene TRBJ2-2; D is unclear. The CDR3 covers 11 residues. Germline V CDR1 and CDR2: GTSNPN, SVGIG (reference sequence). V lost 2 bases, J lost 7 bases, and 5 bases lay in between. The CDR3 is CAWSSVGELFF. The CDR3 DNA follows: TGTGCCTGGAGTTCTGTCGGGGAGCTGTTTTTT.

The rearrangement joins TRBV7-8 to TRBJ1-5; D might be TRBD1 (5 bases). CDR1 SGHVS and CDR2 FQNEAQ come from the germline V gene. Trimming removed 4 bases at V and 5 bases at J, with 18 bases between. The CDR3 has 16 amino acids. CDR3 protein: CASSSGEGGVDQPQHF. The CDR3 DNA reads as TGTGCCAGCAGCTCGGGAGAGGGAGGGGTAGATCAGCCCCAGCATTTT.

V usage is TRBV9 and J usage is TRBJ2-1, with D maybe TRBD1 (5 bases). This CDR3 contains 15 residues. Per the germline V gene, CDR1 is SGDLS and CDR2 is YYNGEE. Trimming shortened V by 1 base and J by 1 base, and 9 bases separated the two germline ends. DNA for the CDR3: TGTGCCAGCAGCGTACAGGGTGGGTCCTACAATGAGCAGTTCTTC. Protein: CASSVQGGSYNEQFF. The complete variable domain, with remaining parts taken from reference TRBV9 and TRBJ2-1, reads DSGVTQTPKHLITATGQRVTLRCSPRSGDLSVYWYQQSLDQGLQFLIQYYNGEERAKGNILERFSAQQFPDLHSELNLSSLELGDSALYFCASSVQGGSYNEQFFGPGTRLTVL.

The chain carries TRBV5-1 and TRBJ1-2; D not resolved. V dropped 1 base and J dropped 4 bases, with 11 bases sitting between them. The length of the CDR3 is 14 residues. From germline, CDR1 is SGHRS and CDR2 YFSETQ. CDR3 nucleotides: TGCGCCAGCAGCTTGTCCCAGTCCCTCTATGGCTACACCTTC. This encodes CASSLSQSLYGYTF.

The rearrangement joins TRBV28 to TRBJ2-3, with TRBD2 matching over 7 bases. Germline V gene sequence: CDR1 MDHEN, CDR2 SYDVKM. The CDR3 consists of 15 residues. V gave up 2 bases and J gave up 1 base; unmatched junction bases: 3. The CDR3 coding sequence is TGTGCCAGCAGTTTACTAGCGGTGGGCACAGATACGCAGTATTTT. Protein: CASSLLAVGTDTQYF.

The CDR3, as DNA: TGTGCCAGTAGTACCGGACAAGAAAGGAATGAGCAGTTCTTC. As protein: CASSTGQERNEQFF. This rearrangement joins TRBV19 to TRBJ2-1; a weak D match, TRBD1 (5 bases). Germline V lookup: CDR1 LNHDA, CDR2 SQIVND (reference sequence). The V end was cut by 4 bases, the J end by 7 bases, with 14 bases between. This CDR3 contains 14 residues.

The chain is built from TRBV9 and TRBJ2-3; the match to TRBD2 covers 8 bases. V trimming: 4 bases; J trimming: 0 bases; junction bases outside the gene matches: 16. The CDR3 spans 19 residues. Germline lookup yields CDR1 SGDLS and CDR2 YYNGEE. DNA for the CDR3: TGTGCCAGCAGCCCGGACCTTCTGATCAGCGGGAGTAGCACAGATACGCAGTATTTT. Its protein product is CASSPDLLISGSSTDTQYF.

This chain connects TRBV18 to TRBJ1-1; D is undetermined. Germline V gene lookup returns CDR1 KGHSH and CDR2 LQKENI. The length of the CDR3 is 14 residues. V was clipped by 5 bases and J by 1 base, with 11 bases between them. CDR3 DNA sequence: TGTGCCAGCTCAATTATTACAGAGAACACTGAAGCTTTCTTT. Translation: CASSIITENTEAFF.

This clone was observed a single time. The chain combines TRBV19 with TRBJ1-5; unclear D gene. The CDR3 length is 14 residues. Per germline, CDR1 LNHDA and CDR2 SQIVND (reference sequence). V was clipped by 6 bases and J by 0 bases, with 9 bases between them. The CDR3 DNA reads TGTGCCAGTAGAAGTACCTATAGCAATCAGCCCCAGCATTTT. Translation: CASRSTYSNQPQHF.

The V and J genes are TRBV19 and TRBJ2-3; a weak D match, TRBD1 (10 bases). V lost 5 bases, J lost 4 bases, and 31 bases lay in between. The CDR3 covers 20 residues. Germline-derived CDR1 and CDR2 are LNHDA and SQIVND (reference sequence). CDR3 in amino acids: CASSPRTGGEAGGPPDTQYF. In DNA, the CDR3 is TGTGCCAGTAGTCCCCGGACAGGGGGAGAGGCGGGAGGGCCCCCAGATACGCAGTATTTT.